This TCR beta chain was retrieved from a study of blood T cell repertoires in COVID-19. TCRdb keeps only in-frame clones here, not all; method: immunoSEQ multiplex PCR. The table lists tens of thousands of clones, about 83% of them singletons. The CDR3 spans 17 residues. In germline, CDR1 is MDHEN, CDR2 SYDVKM. With V trimmed by 2 bases and J by 4 bases, 6 bases remained unmatched. The source is a man in his sixties with acute or convalescent COVID-19. Source material: peripheral blood. The rearrangement links TRBV28 to TRBJ2-1; 12 nucleotides align to TRBD2. The CDR3 nucleotides are TGTGCCAGCAGTTTAAGCCTAGCGGGGGGGCGGTACAATGAGCAGTTCTTC. The encoded protein is CASSLSLAGGRYNEQFF.